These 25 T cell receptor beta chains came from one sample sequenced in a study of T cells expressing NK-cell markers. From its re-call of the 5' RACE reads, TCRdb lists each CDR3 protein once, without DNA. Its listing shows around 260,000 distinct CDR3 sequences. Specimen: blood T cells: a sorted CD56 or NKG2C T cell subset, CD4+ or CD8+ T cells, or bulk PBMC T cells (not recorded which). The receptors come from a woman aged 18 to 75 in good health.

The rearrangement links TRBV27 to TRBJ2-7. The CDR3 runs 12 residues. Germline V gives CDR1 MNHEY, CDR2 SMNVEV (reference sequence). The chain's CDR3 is CASSLFDHEQYF.

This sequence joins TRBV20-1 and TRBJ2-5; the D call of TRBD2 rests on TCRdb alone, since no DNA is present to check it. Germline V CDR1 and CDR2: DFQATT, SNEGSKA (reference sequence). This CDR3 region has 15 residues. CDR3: CSARERLARRETQYF.

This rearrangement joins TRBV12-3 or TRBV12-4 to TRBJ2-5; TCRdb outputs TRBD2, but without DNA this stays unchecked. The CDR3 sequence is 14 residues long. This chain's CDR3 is CASSPSRAGETQYF.

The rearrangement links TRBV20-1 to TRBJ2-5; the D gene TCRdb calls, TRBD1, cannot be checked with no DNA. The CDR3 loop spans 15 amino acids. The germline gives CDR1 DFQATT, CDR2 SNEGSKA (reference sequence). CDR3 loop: CSASEGTGSIETQYF.

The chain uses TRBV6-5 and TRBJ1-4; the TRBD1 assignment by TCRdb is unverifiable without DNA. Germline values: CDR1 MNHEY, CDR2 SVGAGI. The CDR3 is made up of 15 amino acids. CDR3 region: CASSYSGRGDEKLFF.

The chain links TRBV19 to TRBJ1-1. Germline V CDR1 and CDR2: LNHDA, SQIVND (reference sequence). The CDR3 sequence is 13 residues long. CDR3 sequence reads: CASSTRREGEAFF.

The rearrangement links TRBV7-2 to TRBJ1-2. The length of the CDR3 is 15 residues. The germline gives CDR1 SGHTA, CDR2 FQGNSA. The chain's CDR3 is CASSPEGTRQYGYTF.

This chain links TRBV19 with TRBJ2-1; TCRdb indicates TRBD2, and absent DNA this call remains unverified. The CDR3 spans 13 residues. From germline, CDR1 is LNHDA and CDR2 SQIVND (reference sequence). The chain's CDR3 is CASSITGGRQQFF.

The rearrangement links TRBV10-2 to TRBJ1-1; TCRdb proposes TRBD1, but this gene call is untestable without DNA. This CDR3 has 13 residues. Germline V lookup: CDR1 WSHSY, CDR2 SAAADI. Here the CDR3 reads CASSDWQGSEAFF.

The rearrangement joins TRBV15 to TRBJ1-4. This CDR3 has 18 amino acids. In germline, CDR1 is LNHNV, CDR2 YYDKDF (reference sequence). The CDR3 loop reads CATSRGRSRRGANEKLFF. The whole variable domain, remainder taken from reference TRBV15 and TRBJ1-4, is DAMVIQNPRYQVTQFGKPVTLSCSQTLNHNVMYWYQQKSSQAPKLLFHYYDKDFNNEADTPDNFQSRRPNTSFCFLDIRSPGLGDTAMYLCATSRGRSRRGANEKLFFGSGTQLSVL.

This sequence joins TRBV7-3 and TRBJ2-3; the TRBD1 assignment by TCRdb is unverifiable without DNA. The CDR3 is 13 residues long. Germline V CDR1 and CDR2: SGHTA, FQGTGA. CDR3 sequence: CASSSDRAGTQYF.

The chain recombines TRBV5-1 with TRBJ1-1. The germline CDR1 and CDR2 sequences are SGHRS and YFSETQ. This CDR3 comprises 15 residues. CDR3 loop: CASSLRQAMNTEAFF.

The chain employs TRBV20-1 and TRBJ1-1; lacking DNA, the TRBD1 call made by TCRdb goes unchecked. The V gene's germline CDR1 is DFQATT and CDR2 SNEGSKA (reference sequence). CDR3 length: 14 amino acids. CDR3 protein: CSASGGLGNTEAFF.

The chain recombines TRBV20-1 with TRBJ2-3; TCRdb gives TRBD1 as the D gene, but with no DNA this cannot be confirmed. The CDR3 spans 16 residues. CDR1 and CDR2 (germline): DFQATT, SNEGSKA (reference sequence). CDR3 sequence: CSAPGGDIGNTDTQYF.

CDR3 in amino acids: CASSSEGLGEQFF. The chain carries TRBV7-3 and TRBJ2-1; the TCRdb D gene call, TRBD1, has no DNA to confirm it. The germline V gene encodes CDR1 SGHTA and CDR2 FQGTGA. The CDR3 contains 13 residues. The full variable domain, with the rest looked up from reference TRBV7-3 and TRBJ2-1, is GAGVSQTPSNKVTEKGKYVELRCDPISGHTALYWYRQSLGQGPEFLIYFQGTGAADDSGLPNDRFFAVRPEGSVSTLKIQRTERGDSAVYLCASSSEGLGEQFFGPGTRLTVL.

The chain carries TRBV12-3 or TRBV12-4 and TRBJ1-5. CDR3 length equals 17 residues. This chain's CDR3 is CASSFRVPLQSAPPQHF.

The CDR3 here is CASSKGDRGLYEQYF. The rearrangement links TRBV7-9 to TRBJ2-7; TCRdb selects TRBD1, and the lack of DNA leaves this call unchecked. Germline V gene lookup returns CDR1 SEHNR and CDR2 FQNEAQ (reference sequence). This CDR3 spans 15 amino acids.

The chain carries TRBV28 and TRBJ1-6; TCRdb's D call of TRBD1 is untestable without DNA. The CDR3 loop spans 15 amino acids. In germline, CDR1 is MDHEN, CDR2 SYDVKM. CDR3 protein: CASSLSTGNSSPLHF.

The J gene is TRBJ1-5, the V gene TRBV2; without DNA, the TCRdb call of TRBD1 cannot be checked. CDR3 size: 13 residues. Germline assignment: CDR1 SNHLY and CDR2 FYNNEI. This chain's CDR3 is CASSRPGGQPQHF.

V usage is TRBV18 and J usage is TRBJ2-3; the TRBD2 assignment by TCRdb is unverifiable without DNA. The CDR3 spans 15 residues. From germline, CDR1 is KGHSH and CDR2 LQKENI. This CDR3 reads CASSPQRGWSDTQYF. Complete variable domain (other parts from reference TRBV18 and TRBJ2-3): NAGVMQNPRHLVRRRGQEARLRCSPMKGHSHVYWYRQLPEEGLKFMVYLQKENIIDESGMPKERFSAEFPKEGPSILRIQQVVRGDSAAYFCASSPQRGWSDTQYFGPGTRLTVL.

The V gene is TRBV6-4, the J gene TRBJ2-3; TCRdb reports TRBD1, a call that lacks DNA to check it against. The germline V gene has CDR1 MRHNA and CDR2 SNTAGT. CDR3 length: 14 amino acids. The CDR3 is CASSGTGGTDTQYF.

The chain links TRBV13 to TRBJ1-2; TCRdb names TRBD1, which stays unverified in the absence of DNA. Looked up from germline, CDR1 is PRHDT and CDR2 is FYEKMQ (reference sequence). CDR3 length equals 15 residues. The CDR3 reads CASSLTQGASYGYTF.

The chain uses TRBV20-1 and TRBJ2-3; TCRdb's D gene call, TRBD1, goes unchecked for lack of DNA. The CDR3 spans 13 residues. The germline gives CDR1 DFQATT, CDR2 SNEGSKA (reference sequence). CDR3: CSARATGMDTQYF.

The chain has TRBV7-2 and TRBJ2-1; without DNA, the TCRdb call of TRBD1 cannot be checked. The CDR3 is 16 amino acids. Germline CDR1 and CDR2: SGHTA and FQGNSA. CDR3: CASSFSRGAGNPPSFF.

CDR3 sequence: CARSSQLGTSYGNEQFF. This sequence joins TRBV6-5 and TRBJ2-1; TCRdb calls TRBD2, which cannot be checked without DNA. The CDR3 runs 17 residues. The germline V gene has CDR1 MNHEY and CDR2 SVGAGI.